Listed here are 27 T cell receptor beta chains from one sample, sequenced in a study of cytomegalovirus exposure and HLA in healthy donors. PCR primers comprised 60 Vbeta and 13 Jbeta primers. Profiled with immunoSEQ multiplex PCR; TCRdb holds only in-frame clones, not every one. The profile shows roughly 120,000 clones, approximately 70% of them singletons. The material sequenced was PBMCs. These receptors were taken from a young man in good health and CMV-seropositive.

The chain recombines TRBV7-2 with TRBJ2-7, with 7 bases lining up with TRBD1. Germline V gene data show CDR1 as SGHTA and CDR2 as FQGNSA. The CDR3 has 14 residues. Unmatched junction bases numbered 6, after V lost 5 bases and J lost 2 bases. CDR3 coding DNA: TGTGCCAGCAGCACGACAGGGCTCACCTACGAGCAGTACTTC. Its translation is CASSTTGLTYEQYF.

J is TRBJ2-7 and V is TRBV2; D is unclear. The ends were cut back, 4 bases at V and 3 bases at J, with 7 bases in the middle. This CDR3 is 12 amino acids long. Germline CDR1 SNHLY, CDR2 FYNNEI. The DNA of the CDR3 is TGTGCCAGCAGTGTTTTGGGCTACGAGCAGTACGTC. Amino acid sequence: CASSVLGYEQYV.

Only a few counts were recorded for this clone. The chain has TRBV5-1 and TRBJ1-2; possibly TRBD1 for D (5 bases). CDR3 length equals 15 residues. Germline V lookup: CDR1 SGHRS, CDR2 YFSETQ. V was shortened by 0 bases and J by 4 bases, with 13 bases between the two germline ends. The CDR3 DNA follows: TGCGCCAGCAGCTTGGGTGAGACAGCCCTCTATGGCTACACCTTC. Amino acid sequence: CASSLGETALYGYTF.

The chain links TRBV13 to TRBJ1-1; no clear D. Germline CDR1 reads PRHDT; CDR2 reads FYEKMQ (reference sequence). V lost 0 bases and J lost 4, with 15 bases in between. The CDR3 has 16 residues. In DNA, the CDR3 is TGTGCCAGCAGCTTAGGCGGAGGCAGTCGGGTCACTGAAGCTTTCTTT. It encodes CASSLGGGSRVTEAFF. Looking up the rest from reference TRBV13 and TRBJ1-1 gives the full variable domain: AAGVIQSPRHLIKEKRETATLKCYPIPRHDTVYWYQQGPGQDPQFLISFYEKMQSDKGSIPDRFSAQQFSDYHSELNMSSLELGDSALYFCASSLGGGSRVTEAFFGQGTRLTVV.

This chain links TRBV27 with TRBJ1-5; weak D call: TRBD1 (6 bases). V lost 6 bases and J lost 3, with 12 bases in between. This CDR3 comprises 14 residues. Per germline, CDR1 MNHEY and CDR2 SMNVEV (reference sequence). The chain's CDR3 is CASRTTGNNQPQHF. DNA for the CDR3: TGTGCCAGCAGGACGACAGGTAACAATCAGCCCCAGCATTTT.

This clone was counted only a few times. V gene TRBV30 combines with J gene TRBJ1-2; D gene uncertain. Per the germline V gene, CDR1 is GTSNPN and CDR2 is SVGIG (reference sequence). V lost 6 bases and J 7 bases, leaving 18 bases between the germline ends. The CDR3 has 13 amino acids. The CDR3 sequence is CACGEDWISGYTF. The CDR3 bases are TGTGCCTGTGGAGAAGACTGGATTAGTGGCTACACCTTC.

The CDR3 coding sequence is TGTGCCAGCAGCCGTGGATTAGCAAGCGATGAAAAACTGTTTTTT. This sequence encodes CASSRGLASDEKLFF. This chain connects TRBV7-9 to TRBJ1-4; D unresolved. Germline V gives CDR1 SEHNR, CDR2 FQNEAQ (reference sequence). The CDR3 runs 15 residues. V was shortened by 5 bases and J by 6 bases, with 16 bases between the two germline ends.

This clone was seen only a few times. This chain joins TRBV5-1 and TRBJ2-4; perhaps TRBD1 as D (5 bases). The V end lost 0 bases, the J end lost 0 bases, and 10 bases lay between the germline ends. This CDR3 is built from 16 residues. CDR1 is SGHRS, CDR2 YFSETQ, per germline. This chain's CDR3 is CASSLGRTLAKNIQYF. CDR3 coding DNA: TGCGCCAGCAGCTTGGGCAGGACACTAGCCAAAAACATTCAGTACTTC.

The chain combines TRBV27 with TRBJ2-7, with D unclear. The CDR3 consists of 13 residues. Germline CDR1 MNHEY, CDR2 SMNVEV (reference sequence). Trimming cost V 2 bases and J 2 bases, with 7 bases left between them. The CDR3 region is CASSLGPAYEQYV. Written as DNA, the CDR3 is TGTGCCAGCAGTTTAGGGCCCGCCTACGAGCAGTACGTC.

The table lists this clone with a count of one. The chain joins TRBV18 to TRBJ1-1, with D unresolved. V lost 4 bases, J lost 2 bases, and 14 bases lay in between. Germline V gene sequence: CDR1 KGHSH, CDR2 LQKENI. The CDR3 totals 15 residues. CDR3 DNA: TGTGCCAGCTCACAACGGTCGACTGTTAACACTGAAGCTTTCTTT. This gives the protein CASSQRSTVNTEAFF.

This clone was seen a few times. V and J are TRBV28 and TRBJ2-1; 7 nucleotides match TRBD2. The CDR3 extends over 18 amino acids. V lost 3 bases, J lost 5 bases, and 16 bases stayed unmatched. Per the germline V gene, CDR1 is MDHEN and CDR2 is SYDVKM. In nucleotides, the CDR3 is TGTGCCAGCAGTTTGTTTGGCCCACTAGCGCTTCAGCACAATGAGCAGTTCTTC. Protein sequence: CASSLFGPLALQHNEQFF.

In DNA, the CDR3 is TGTGCCAGCAGCTTAGCGCGAACAGGGAGGGGCTCTGGGGCCAACGTCCTGACTTTC. Translation: CASSLARTGRGSGANVLTF. The chain uses TRBV7-6 and TRBJ2-6; tentatively, D is TRBD2 (7 bases). The V gene's germline CDR1 is SGHVS and CDR2 FNYEAQ. Trimming stripped 0 bases from V and 0 bases from J, with 15 bases between. The CDR3 contains 19 residues.

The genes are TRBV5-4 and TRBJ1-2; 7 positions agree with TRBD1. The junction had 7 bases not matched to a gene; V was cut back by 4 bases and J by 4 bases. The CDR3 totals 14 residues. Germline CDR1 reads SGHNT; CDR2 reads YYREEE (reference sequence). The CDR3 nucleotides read TGTGCCAGCAGCCTTGACAGGGCCCTCTATGGCTACACCTTC. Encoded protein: CASSLDRALYGYTF.

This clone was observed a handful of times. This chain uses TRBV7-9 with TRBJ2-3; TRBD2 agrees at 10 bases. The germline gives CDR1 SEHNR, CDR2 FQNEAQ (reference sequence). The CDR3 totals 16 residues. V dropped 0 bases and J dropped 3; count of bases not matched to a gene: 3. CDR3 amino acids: CASSLAAGGATDTQYF. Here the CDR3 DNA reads TGTGCCAGCAGCTTAGCAGCGGGAGGGGCAACAGATACGCAGTATTTT.

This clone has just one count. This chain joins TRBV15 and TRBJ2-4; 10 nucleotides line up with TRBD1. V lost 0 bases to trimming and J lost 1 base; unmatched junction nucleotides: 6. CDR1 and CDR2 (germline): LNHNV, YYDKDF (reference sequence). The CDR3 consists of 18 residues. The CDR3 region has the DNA TGTGCCACCAGCAGAGACCCCCGGGACAGGGGCGCCAAAAACATTCAGTACTTC. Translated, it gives CATSRDPRDRGAKNIQYF.

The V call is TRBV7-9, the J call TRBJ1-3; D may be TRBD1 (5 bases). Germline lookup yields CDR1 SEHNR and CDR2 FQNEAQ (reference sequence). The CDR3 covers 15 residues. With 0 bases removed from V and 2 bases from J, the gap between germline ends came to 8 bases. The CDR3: CASSLADSPGNTIYF. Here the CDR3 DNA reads TGTGCCAGCAGCTTAGCCGACAGCCCTGGAAACACCATATATTTT.

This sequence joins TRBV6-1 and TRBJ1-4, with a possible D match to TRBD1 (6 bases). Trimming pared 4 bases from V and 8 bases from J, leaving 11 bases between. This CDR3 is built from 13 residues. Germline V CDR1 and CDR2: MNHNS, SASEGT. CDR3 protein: CASSVQGREKLFF. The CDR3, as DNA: TGTGCCAGCAGTGTGCAGGGGCGGGAAAAACTGTTTTTT.

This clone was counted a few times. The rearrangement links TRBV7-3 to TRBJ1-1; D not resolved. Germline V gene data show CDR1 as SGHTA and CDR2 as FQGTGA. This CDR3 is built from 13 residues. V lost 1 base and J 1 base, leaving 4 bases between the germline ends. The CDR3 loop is CASSLSRNTEAFF. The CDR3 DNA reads TGTGCCAGCAGCTTAAGCAGGAACACTGAAGCTTTCTTT.

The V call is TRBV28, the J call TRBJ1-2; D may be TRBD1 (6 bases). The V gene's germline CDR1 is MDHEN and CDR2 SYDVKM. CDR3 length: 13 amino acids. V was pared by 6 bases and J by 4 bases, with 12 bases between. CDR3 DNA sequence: TGTGCCAGCAGGGGGACACCTTCCTATGGCTACACCTTC. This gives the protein CASRGTPSYGYTF.

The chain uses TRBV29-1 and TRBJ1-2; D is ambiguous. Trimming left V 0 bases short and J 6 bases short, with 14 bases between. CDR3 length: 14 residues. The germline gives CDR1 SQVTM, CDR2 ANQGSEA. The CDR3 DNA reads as TGCAGCGTTGAAGATCTGGTGGGGAGGGATGGCTACACCTTC. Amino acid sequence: CSVEDLVGRDGYTF.

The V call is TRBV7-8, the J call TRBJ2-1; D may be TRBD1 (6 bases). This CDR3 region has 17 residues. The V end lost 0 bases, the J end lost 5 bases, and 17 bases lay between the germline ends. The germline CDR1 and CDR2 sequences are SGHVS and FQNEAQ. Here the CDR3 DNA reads TGTGCCAGCAGCTTAGCGGCTCAGGGGTGGATCGACAATGAGCAGTTCTTC. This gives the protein CASSLAAQGWIDNEQFF.

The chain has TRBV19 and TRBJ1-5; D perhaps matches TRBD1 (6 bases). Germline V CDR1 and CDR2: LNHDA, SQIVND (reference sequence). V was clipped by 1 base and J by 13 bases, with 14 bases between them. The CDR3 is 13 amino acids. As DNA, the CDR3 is TGTGCCAGTAGTATAGGGCTGGGGGCCCTTCAGCATTTT. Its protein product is CASSIGLGALQHF.

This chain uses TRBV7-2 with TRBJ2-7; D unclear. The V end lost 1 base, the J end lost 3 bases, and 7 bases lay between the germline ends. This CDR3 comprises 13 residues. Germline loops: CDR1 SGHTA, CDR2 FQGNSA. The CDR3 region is CASSLGRNYEQYV. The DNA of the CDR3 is TGTGCCAGCAGCTTAGGACGGAACTACGAGCAGTACGTC.

The CDR3 here is CAWSVASVNEQFF. In nucleotides, the CDR3 is TGTGCCTGGAGTGTTGCTAGCGTCAATGAGCAGTTCTTC. The chain has TRBV30 and TRBJ2-1, with D possibly being TRBD2 (6 bases). V dropped 0 bases and J dropped 6 bases, with 9 bases sitting between them. Germline V gene lookup returns CDR1 GTSNPN and CDR2 SVGIG (reference sequence). The CDR3 has 13 residues.

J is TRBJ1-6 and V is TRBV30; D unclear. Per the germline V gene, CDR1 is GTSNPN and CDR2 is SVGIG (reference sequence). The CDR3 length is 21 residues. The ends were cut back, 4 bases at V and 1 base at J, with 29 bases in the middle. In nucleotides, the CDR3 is TGTGCCTGGACACGCCCGGGATTCGATCATGGAGGGAAATCCTATAATTCACCCCTCCACTTT. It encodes CAWTRPGFDHGGKSYNSPLHF.

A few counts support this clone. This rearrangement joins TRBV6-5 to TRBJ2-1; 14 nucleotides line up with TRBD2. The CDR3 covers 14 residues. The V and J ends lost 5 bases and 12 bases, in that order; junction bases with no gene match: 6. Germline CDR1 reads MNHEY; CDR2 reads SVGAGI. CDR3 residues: CASSRLAGGFGQFF. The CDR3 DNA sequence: TGTGCCAGCAGTCGACTAGCGGGGGGGTTCGGGCAGTTCTTC.

The CDR3 nucleotides read TGTGCCAGCAGCTCCCCCGGGACAGGGGTTGGCTACACCTTC. Protein: CASSSPGTGVGYTF. The rearrangement joins TRBV7-2 to TRBJ1-2, with TRBD1 identical over 10 bases. CDR1 is SGHTA, CDR2 FQGNSA, per germline. The J segment lost 7 bases and the V segment lost 4 bases, leaving 6 bases of the junction unmatched. The CDR3 is made up of 14 amino acids.